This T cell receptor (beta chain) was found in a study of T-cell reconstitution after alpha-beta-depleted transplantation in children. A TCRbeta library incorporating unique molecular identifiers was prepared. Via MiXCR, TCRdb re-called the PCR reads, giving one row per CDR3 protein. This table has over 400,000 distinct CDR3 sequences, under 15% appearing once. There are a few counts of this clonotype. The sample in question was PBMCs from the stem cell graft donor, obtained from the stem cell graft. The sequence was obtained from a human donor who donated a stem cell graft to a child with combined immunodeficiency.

CDR3 protein: CASSRYDGTSGSYEQYF. In DNA form, the CDR3 reads TGTGCCAGCAGCCGTTACGACGGGACTAGCGGATCCTACGAGCAGTACTTC. This chain links TRBV5-4 with TRBJ2-7; 11 bases align to TRBD2. Trimming took 4 bases from V and 1 from J; bases not matched to a gene: 10. CDR1 and CDR2 from the germline V gene are SGHNT and YYREEE (reference sequence). The CDR3 totals 17 residues. Variable domain in full (rest from reference TRBV5-4 and TRBJ2-7): ETGVTQSPTHLIKTRGQQVTLRCSSQSGHNTVSWYQQALGQGPQFIFQYYREEENGRGNFPPRFSGLQFPNYSSELNVNALELDDSALYLCASSRYDGTSGSYEQYFGPGTRLTVT.